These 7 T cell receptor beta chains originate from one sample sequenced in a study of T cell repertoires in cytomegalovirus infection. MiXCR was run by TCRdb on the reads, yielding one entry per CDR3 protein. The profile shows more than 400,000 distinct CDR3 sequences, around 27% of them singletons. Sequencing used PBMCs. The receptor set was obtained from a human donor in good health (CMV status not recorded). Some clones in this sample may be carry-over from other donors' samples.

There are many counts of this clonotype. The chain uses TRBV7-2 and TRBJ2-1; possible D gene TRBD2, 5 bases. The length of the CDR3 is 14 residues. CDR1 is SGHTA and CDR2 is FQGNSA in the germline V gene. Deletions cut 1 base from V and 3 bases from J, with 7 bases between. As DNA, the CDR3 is TGTGCCAGCAGCTTAGACGGGATCTACAATGAGCAGTTCTTC. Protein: CASSLDGIYNEQFF.

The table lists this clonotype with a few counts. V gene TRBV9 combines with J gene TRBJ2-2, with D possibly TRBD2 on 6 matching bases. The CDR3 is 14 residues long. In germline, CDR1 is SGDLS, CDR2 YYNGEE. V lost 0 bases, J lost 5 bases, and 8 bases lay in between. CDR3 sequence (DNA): TGTGCCAGCAGCGTAGAGACTAGAACCGGGGAGCTGTTTTTT. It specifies CASSVETRTGELFF.

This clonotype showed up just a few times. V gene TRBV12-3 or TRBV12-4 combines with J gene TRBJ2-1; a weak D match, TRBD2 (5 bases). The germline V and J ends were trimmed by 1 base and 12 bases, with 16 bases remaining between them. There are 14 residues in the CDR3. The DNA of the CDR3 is TGTGCCAGCAGTTTAGTGGACTCGTTTGATTGGCAGTTCTTC. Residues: CASSLVDSFDWQFF.

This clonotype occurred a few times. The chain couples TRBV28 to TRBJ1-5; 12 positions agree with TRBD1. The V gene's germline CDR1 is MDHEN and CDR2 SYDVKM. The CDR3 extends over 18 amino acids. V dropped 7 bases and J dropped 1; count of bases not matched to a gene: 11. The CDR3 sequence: CASIDRDRGRTSNQPQHF. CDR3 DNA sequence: TGTGCCAGCATCGACCGGGACAGGGGGCGTACGAGCAATCAGCCCCAGCATTTT.

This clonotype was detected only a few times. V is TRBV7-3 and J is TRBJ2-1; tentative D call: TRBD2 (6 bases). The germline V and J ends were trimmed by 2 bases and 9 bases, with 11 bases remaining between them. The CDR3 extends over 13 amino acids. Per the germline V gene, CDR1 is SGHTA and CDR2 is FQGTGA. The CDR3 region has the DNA TGTGCCAGCAGCTTATCTAGCGCCGGTGAGCAGTTCTTC. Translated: CASSLSSAGEQFF. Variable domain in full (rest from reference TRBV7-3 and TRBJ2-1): GAGVSQTPSNKVTEKGKYVELRCDPISGHTALYWYRQSLGQGPEFLIYFQGTGAADDSGLPNDRFFAVRPEGSVSTLKIQRTERGDSAVYLCASSLSSAGEQFFGPGTRLTVL.

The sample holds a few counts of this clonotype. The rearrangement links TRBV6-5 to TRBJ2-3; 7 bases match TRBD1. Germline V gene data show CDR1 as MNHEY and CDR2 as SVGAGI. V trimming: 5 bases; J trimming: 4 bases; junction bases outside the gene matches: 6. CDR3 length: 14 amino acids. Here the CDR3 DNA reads TGTGCCAGCAGTCACCGACAGGGATCAGATACGCAGTATTTT. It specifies CASSHRQGSDTQYF.

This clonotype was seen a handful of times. DNA for the CDR3: TGTGCCACCAGTGACCCTAGAAGAGAGGTCGGCTACACCTTC. The encoded protein is CATSDPRREVGYTF. The chain carries TRBV24-1 and TRBJ1-2; D is unresolved. Germline values: CDR1 KGHDR, CDR2 SFDVKD. The ends were cut back, 4 bases at V and 8 bases at J, with 16 bases in the middle. This CDR3 is built from 14 residues.